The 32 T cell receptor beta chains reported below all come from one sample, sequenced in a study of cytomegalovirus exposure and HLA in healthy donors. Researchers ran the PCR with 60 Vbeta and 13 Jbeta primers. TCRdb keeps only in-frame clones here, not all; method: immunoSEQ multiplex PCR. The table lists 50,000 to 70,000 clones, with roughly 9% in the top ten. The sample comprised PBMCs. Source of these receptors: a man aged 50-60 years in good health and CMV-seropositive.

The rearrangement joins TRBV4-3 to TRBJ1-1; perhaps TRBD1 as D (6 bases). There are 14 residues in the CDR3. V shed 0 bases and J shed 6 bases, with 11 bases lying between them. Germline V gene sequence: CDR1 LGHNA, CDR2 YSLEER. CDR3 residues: CASSQDTRGSEAFF. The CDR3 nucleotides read TGCGCCAGCAGCCAAGATACCAGGGGCTCTGAAGCTTTCTTT.

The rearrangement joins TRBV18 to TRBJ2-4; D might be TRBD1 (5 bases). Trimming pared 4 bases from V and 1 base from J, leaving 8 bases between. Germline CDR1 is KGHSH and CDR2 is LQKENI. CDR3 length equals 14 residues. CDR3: CASSLGRAKNIQYF. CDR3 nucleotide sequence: TGTGCCAGCTCACTGGGGCGGGCCAAAAACATTCAGTACTTC.

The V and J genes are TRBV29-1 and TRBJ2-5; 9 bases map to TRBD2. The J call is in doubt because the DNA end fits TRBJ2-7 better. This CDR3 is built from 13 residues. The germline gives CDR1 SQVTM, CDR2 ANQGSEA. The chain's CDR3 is CSVAPTSGYEQYF. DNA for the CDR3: TGCAGCGTTGCCCCGACTAGCGGCTACGAGCAGTACTTC.

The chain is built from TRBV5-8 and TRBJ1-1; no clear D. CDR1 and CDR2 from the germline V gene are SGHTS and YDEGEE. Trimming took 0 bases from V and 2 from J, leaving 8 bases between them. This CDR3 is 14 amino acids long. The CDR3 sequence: CASSLGWANTEAFF. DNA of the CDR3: TGTGCCAGCAGCTTGGGCTGGGCTAACACTGAAGCTTTCTTT.

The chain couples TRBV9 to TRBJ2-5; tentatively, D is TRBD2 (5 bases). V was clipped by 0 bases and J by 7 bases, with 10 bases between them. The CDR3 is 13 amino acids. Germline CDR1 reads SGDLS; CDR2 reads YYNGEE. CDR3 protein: CASSVGGLATQYF. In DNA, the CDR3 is TGTGCCAGCAGCGTAGGAGGGTTGGCGACCCAGTACTTC.

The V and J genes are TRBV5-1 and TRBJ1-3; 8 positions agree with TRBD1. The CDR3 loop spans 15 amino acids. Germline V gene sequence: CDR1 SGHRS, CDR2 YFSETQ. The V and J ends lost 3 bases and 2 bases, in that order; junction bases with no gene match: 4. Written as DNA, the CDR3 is TGCGCCAGCAGCTCGGAGACAGGGGCTGGAAACACCATATATTTT. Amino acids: CASSSETGAGNTIYF.

CDR3 residues: CSVEKGQGHGYTF. The CDR3 nucleotides are TGCAGCGTTGAAAAGGGGCAGGGGCACGGCTACACCTTC. The chain combines TRBV29-1 with TRBJ1-2; the D gene is possibly TRBD1 (6 bases). Trimming removed 2 bases from V and 8 bases from J, with 15 bases in between. CDR3 length equals 13 residues. Germline V lookup: CDR1 SQVTM, CDR2 ANQGSEA.

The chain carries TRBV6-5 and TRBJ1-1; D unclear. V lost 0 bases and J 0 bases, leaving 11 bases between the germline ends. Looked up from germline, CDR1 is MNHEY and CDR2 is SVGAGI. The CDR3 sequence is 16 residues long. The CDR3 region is CASSYSSGFLNTEAFF. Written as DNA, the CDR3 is TGTGCCAGCAGTTACTCAAGCGGGTTTCTGAACACTGAAGCTTTCTTT.

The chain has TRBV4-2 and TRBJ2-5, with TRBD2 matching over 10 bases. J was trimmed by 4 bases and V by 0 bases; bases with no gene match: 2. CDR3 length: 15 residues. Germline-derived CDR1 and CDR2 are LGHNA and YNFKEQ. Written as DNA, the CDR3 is TGTGCCAGCAGCCAAGATCGACTAGCGGGAGAGACCCAGTACTTC. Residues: CASSQDRLAGETQYF.

The CDR3: CASINLRNEQFF. In nucleotides, the CDR3 is TGTGCCAGCATAAATCTCCGGAATGAGCAGTTCTTC. This chain uses TRBV7-9 with TRBJ2-1; D is uncertain. In germline, CDR1 is SEHNR, CDR2 FQNEAQ (reference sequence). V shed 7 bases and J shed 7 bases, with 11 bases lying between them. This CDR3 has 12 amino acids.

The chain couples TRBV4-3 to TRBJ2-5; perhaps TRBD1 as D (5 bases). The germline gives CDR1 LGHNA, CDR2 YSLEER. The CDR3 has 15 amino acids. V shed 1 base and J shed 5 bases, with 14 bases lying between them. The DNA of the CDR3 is TGCGCCAGCAGCCAAGGGTGGGGCTCCGGGGAGACCCAGTACTTC. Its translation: CASSQGWGSGETQYF.

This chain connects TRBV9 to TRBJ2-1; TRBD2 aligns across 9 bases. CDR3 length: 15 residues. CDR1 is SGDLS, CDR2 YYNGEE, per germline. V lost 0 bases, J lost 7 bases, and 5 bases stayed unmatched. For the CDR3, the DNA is TGTGCCAGCAGCGTAGTGCCAGCGGGAGGTAATGAGCAGTTCTTC. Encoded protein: CASSVVPAGGNEQFF.

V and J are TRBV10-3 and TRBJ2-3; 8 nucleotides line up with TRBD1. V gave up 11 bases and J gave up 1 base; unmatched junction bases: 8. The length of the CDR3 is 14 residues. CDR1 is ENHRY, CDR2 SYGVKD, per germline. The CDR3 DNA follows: TGTGCCGGGTCGACAGGGGACCGCACAGATACGCAGTATTTT. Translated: CAGSTGDRTDTQYF.

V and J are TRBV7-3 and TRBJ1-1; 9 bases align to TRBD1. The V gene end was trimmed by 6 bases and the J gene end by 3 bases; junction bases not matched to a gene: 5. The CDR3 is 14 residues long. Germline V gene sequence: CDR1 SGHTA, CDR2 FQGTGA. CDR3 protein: CASRFTGGHTEAFF. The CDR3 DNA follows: TGTGCCAGCAGATTTACAGGGGGCCACACTGAAGCTTTCTTT. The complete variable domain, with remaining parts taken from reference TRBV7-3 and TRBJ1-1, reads GAGVSQTPSNKVTEKGKYVELRCDPISGHTALYWYRQSLGQGPEFLIYFQGTGAADDSGLPNDRFFAVRPEGSVSTLKIQRTERGDSAVYLCASRFTGGHTEAFFGQGTRLTVV.

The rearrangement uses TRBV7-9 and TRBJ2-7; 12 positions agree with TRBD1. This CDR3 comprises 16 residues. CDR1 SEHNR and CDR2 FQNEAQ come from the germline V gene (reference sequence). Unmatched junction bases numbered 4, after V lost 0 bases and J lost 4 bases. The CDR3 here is CASSLASGQGAYEQYF. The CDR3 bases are TGTGCCAGCAGCTTAGCCTCGGGACAGGGGGCTTACGAGCAGTACTTC. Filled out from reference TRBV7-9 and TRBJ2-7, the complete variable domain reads DTGVSQNPRHKITKRGQNVTFRCDPISEHNRLYWYRQTLGQGPEFLTYFQNEAQLEKSRLLSDRFSAERPKGSFSTLEIQRTEQGDSAMYLCASSLASGQGAYEQYFGPGTRLTVT.

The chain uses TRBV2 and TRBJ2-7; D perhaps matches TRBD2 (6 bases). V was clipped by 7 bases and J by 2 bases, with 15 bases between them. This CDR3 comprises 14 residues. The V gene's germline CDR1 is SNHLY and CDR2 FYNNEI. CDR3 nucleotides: TGTGCCAGCACCCCGCGGGATCAAACCTACGAGCAGTACTTC. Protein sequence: CASTPRDQTYEQYF.

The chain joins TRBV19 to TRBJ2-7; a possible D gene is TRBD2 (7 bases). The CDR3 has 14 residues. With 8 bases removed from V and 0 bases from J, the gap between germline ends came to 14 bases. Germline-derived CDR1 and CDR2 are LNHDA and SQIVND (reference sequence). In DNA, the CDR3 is TGTGCCAGTTGGGGGGGCGATTTCTCCTACGAGCAGTACTTC. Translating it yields CASWGGDFSYEQYF.

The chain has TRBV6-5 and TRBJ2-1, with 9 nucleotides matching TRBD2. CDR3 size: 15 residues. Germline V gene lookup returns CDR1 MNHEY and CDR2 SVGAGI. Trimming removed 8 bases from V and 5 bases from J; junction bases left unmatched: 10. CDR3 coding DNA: TGTGCCAGCCGACGGAGCGGGGGGAACGACAATGAGCAGTTCTTC. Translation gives CASRRSGGNDNEQFF.

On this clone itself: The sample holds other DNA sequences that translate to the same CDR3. CDR3 nucleotides: TGTGCCAGCAGTTACTCGGGCGGGAGCTACGAGCAGTACTTC. Amino acids: CASSYSGGSYEQYF. This chain joins TRBV6-5 and TRBJ2-7; 7 bases fit TRBD2. The CDR3 totals 14 residues. Unmatched junction bases numbered 2, after V lost 0 bases and J lost 3 bases. Germline loops: CDR1 MNHEY, CDR2 SVGAGI.

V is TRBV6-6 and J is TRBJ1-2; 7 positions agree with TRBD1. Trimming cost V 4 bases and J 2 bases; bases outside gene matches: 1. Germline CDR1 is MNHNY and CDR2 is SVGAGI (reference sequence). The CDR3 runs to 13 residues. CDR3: CASSLQGNYGYTF. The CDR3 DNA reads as TGTGCCAGCAGTTTACAGGGGAACTATGGCTACACCTTC.

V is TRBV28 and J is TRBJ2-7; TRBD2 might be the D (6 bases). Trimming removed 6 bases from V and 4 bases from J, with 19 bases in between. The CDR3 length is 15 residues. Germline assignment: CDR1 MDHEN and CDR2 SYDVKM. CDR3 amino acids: CASRPPVGGRYEQYF. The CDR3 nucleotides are TGTGCCAGCAGACCACCGGTCGGGGGAAGGTACGAGCAGTACTTC.

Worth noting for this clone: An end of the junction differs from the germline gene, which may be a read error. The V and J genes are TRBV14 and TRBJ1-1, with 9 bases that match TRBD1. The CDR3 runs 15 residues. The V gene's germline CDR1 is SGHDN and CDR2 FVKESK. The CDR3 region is CTSSPPGQGNTEAFF. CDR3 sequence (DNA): TGTACCAGCAGCCCTCCGGGACAGGGGAACACTGAAGCTTTCTTT.

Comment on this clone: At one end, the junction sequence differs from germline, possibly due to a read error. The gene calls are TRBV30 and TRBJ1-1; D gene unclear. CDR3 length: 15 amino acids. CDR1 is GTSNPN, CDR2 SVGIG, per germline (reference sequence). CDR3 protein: CAGSVNVVMNTEAFF. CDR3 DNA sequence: TGTGCCGGGAGTGTTAACGTAGTCATGAACACTGAAGCTTTCTTT.

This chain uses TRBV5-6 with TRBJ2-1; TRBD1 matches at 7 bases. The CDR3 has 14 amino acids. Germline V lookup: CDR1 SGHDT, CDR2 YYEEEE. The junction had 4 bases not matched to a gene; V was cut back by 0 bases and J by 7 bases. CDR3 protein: CASSLVGTVNEQFF. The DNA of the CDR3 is TGTGCCAGCAGCTTGGTAGGGACAGTAAATGAGCAGTTCTTC.

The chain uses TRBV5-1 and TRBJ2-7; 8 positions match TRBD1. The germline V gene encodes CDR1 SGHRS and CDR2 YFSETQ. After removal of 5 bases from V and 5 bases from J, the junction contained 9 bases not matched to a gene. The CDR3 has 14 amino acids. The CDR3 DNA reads TGCGCCAGCAGTATGACAGGGGTCACCAACGAGCAGTACTTC. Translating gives CASSMTGVTNEQYF. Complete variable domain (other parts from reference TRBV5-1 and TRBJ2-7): KAGVTQTPRYLIKTRGQQVTLSCSPISGHRSVSWYQQTPGQGLQFLFEYFSETQRNKGNFPGRFSGRQFSNSRSEMNVSTLELGDSALYLCASSMTGVTNEQYFGPGTRLTVT.

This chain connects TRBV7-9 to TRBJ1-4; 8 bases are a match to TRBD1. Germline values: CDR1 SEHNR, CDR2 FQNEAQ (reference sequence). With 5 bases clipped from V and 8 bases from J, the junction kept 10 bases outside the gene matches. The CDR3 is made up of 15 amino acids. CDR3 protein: CASSAGQGSGEKLFF. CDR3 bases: TGTGCCAGCAGCGCCGGACAGGGATCGGGCGAAAAACTGTTTTTT.

CDR3 loop: CASGSGQGAGEQFF. The CDR3 DNA reads TGTGCTAGTGGTTCGGGACAGGGGGCCGGTGAGCAGTTCTTC. This chain joins TRBV12-5 and TRBJ2-1; 12 bases align to TRBD1. The V gene end was trimmed by 4 bases and the J gene end by 9 bases; junction bases not matched to a gene: 4. Germline lookup yields CDR1 LGHNT and CDR2 FRNRAP. There are 14 residues in the CDR3.

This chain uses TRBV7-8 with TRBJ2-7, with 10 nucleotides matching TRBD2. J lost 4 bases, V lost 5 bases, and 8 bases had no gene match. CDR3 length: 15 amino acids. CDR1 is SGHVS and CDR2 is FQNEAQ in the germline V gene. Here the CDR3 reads CASSPTRTSGYEQYF. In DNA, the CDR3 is TGTGCCAGCAGCCCCACCCGGACTAGCGGATACGAGCAGTACTTC.

CDR3 sequence: CASSPYRGGRKSENTGELFF. CDR3 DNA sequence: TGTGCCAGCTCACCCTACCGGGGGGGGCGGAAATCGGAAAACACCGGGGAGCTGTTTTTT. The chain joins TRBV18 to TRBJ2-2, with 8 bases matching TRBD2. J gave up 2 bases and V 3 bases, and 17 bases lay outside the gene matches. Per the germline V gene, CDR1 is KGHSH and CDR2 is LQKENI. CDR3 length: 20 amino acids.

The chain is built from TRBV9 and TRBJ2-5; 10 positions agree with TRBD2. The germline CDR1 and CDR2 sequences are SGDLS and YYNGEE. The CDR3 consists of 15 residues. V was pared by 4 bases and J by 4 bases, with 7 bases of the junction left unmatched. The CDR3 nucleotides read TGTGCCAGCAGCAAAGCGGGAGGGCCGGTAGAGACCCAGTACTTC. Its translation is CASSKAGGPVETQYF.

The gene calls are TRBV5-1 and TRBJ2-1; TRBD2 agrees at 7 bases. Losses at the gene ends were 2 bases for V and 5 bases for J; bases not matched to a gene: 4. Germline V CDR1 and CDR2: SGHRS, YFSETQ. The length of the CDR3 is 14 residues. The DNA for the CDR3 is TGCGCCAGCAGCTTCTCTAGCGGAGACAATGAGCAGTTCTTC. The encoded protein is CASSFSSGDNEQFF.

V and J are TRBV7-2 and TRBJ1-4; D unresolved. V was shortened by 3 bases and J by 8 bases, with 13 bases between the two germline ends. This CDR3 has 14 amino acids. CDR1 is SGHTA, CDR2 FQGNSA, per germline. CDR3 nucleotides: TGTGCCAGCAGCTTGGGGTACAGCGGGGAAAAACTGTTTTTT. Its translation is CASSLGYSGEKLFF.